Shown below are 6 T cell receptor beta chains from a single sample sequenced in a study of cytomegalovirus exposure and HLA in healthy donors. Amplification used 60 Vbeta primers and 13 Jbeta primers. TCRdb's table, derived via immunoSEQ multiplex PCR, lists solely in-frame clones and lacks some. Altogether 120,000 or so clones are present, about 81% being singletons, with the ten largest covering under 3%. The specimen sequenced was PBMCs. The source of these receptors is a woman aged 40 to 50 in good health and CMV-seropositive.

This sequence joins TRBV13 and TRBJ2-3; D may be TRBD1 (5 bases). The germline V gene has CDR1 PRHDT and CDR2 FYEKMQ (reference sequence). The CDR3 covers 13 residues. The V gene lost 5 bases and the J gene lost 5 bases, with 11 bases spanning the gap. This CDR3 reads CASSGARRDTQYF. In DNA form, the CDR3 reads TGTGCCAGCAGCGGGGCAAGAAGAGATACGCAGTATTTT.

The V and J genes are TRBV15 and TRBJ2-3, with 7 nucleotides matching TRBD2. The CDR3 loop spans 15 amino acids. With 5 bases clipped from V and 5 bases from J, the junction kept 10 bases outside the gene matches. Per germline, CDR1 LNHNV and CDR2 YYDKDF (reference sequence). CDR3 region: CATSASGLDGDTQYF. The DNA for the CDR3 is TGTGCCACCAGCGCCTCCGGACTAGATGGAGATACGCAGTATTTT.

This sequence joins TRBV28 and TRBJ1-2; D is possibly TRBD1 (6 bases). This CDR3 has 13 amino acids. V was shortened by 5 bases and J by 8 bases, with 15 bases between the two germline ends. CDR1 and CDR2 (germline): MDHEN, SYDVKM. The CDR3 region is CASSTQGYGGYTF. In DNA form, the CDR3 reads TGTGCCAGCAGTACGCAGGGGTATGGAGGCTACACCTTC.

This chain joins TRBV5-1 and TRBJ1-2; 7 bases agree with TRBD1. Germline V gene data show CDR1 as SGHRS and CDR2 as YFSETQ. J gave up 7 bases and V 4 bases, and 13 bases lay outside the gene matches. This CDR3 region has 15 residues. CDR3 DNA sequence: TGCGCCAGCAGCCCGTGGCAGGGGGAGGCCGCTGGCTACACCTTC. Amino acid sequence: CASSPWQGEAAGYTF.

This chain joins TRBV6-5 and TRBJ2-1, with D maybe TRBD2 (6 bases). The CDR3 runs 13 residues. The germline V and J ends were trimmed by 7 bases and 9 bases, with 16 bases remaining between them. In germline, CDR1 is MNHEY, CDR2 SVGAGI. The CDR3 nucleotides are TGTGCCAGCAATCCCGGGAGTTACGGTGAGCAGTTCTTC. Protein: CASNPGSYGEQFF.

The genes are TRBV27 and TRBJ2-1; 10 positions match TRBD1. Germline-derived CDR1 and CDR2 are MNHEY and SMNVEV (reference sequence). The J segment lost 6 bases and the V segment lost 3 bases, leaving 11 bases of the junction unmatched. CDR3 length equals 17 residues. In DNA, the CDR3 is TGTGCCAGCAGTTTTGACAGGGGGCTTCCTAGAAGCAATGAGCAGTTCTTC. This translates into CASSFDRGLPRSNEQFF.